This T cell receptor (beta chain) is from a study of blood T cells in healthy people across ages. Alongside a J-beta primer mix, a sample-barcoded 5' primer served in a second PCR lasting 7 to 11 cycles. Each of the samples gave a minimum of 2.5 million paired-end reads that contained CDR3. TCRdb called the 5' RACE reads again in MiXCR, with one record for every CDR3 protein. The table shows around 800,000 distinct CDR3 sequences, with under 30% occurring only once. The CDR3 extends over 17 amino acids. Germline V gives CDR1 SEHNR, CDR2 FQNEAQ (reference sequence). Losses at the gene ends were 4 bases for V and 3 bases for J; bases not matched to a gene: 10. Investigators took roughly 10 milliliters of peripheral blood from every donor. This sample also appeared in a second study, on T cells of mothers and their children. As that report states: A handful of children and their three healthy Caucasian mothers were the donors. Unrelated mother-child pairs always had slightly, but never significantly, lower normalized overlap than related pairs.

The sequenced sample consisted of blood. This rearrangement joins TRBV7-9 to TRBJ2-2; the match to TRBD1 covers 8 bases. The sequence derives from a boy aged 10-17 years in good health. The CDR3 is CASSWDPGQVYTGELFF. Here the CDR3 DNA reads TGTGCCAGCAGCTGGGACCCGGGACAGGTATACACCGGGGAGCTGTTTTTT.